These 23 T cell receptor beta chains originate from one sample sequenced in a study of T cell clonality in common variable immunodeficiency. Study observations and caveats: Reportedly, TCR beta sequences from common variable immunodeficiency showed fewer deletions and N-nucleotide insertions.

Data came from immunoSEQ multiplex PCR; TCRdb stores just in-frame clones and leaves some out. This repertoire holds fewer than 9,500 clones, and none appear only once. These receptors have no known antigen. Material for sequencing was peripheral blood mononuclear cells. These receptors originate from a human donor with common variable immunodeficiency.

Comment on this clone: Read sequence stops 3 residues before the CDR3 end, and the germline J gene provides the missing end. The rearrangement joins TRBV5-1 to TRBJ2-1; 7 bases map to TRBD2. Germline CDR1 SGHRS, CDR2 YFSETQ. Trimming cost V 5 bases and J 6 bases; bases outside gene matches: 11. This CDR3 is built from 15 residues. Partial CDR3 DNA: TGCGCCAGCAGGAAAGACACTAGCGCGGGCAATGAG. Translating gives CASRKDTSAGNE. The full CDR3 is CASRKDTSAGNEQFF.

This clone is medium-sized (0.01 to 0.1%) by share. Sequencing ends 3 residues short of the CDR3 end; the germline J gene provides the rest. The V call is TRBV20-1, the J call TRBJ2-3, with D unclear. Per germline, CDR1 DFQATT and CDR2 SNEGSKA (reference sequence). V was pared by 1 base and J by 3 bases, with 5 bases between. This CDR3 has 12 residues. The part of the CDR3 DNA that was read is TGCAGTGCTAGAGTACTTACAGATACG. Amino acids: CSARVLTDT. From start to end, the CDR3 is CSARVLTDTQYF.

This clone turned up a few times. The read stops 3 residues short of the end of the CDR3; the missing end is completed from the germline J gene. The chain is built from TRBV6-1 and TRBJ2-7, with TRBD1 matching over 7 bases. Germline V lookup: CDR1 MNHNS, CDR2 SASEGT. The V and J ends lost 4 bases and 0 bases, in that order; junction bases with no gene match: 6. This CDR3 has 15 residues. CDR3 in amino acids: CASSARQGSSYEQYF. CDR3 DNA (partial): TGTGCCAGCAGTGCCCGACAGGGAAGCTCCTACGAG.

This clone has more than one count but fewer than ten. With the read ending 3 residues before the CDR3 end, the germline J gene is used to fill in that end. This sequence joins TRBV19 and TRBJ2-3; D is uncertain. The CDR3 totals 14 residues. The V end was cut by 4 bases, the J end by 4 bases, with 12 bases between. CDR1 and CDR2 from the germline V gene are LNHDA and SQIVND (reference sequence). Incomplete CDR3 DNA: TGTGCCAGTAGTAGGCTACTAAGCTCAGATACG. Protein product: CASSRLLSSDT. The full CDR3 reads CASSRLLSSDTQYF.

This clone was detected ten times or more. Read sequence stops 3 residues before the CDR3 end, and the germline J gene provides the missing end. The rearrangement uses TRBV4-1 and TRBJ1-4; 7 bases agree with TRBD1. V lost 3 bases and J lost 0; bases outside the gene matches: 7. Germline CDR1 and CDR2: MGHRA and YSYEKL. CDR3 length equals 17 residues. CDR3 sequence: CASSHDGQDATNEKLFF. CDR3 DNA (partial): TGCGCCAGCAGCCATGATGGACAGGATGCAACTAATGAAAAA.

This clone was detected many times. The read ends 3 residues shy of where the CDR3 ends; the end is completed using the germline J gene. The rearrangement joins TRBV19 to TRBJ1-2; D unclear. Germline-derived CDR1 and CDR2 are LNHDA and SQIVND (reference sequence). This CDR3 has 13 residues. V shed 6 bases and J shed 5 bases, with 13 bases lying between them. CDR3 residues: CASSFPGGYGYTF. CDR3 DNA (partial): TGTGCCAGTAGCTTTCCAGGAGGGTATGGC.

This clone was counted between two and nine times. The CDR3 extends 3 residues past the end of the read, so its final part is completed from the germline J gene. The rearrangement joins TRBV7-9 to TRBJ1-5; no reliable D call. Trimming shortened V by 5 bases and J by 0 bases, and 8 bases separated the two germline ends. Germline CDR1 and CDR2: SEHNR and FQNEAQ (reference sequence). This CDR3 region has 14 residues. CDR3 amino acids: CASSTDYSNQPQHF. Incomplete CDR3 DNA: TGTGCCAGCAGCACGGACTATAGCAATCAGCCC.

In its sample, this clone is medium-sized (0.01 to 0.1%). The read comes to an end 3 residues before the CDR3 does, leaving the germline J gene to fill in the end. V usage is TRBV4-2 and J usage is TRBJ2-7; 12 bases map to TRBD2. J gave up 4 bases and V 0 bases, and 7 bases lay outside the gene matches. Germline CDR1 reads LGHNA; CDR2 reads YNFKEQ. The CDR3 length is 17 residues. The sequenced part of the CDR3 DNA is TGTGCCAGCAGCCAAGATACTAGCGGGAGGCCGCTTTACGAG. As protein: CASSQDTSGRPLYE. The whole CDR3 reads CASSQDTSGRPLYEQYF.

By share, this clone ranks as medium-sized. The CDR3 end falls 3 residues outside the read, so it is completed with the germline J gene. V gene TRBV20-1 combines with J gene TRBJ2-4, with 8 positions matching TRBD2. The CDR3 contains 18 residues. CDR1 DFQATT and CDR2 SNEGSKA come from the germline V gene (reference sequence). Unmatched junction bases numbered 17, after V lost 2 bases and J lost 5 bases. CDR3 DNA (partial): TGCAGTGCTAGACGGAAGCGGGAGATGCCCCGGTTGGAAAACATT. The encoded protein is CSARRKREMPRLENI. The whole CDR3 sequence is CSARRKREMPRLENIQYF.

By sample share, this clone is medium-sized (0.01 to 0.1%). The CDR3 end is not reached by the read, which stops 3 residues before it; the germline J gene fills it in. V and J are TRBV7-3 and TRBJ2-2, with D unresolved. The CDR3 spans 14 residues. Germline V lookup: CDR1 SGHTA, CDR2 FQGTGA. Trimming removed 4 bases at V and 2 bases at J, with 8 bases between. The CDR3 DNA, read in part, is TGTGCCAGCAGCTCCCGGGTTAACACCGGGGAG. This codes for CASSSRVNTGE. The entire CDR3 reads CASSSRVNTGELFF. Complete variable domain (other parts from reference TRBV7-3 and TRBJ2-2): GAGVSQTPSNKVTEKGKYVELRCDPISGHTALYWYRQSLGQGPEFLIYFQGTGAADDSGLPNDRFFAVRPEGSVSTLKIQRTERGDSAVYLCASSSRVNTGELFFGEGSRLTVL.

CDR3 sequence: CASSIIASEETQYF. Partial CDR3 DNA: TGTGCCAGTAGTATAATAGCGAGTGAGGAGACC. The chain couples TRBV19 to TRBJ2-5; maybe TRBD2 (5 bases). The read finishes 3 residues shy of the CDR3 end, and the germline J gene is used to complete it. V was trimmed by 2 bases and J by 5 bases, leaving 12 bases between them. CDR1 is LNHDA, CDR2 SQIVND, per germline (reference sequence). The CDR3 runs 14 residues.

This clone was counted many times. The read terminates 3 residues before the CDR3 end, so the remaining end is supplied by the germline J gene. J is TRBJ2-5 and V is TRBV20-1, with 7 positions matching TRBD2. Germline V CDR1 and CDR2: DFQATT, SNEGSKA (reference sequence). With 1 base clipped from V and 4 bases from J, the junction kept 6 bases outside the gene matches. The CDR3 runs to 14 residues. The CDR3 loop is CSARVWAGVETQYF. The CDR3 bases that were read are TGCAGTGCTAGAGTTTGGGCGGGAGTAGAGACC.

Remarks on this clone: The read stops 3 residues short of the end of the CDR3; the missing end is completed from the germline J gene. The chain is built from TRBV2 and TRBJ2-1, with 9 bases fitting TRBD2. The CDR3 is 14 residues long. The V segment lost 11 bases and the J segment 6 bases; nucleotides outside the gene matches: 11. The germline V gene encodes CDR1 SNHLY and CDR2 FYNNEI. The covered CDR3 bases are TGTGCCGGGGTATTGGGCGGGAGGGCCAATGAG. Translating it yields CAGVLGGRANE. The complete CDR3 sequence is CAGVLGGRANEQFF.

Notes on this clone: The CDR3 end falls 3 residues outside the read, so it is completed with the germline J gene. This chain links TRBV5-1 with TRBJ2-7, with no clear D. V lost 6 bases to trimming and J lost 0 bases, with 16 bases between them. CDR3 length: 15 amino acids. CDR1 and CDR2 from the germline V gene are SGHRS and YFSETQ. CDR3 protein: CASKVEVASSYEQYF. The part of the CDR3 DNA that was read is TGCGCCAGCAAGGTCGAGGTAGCTTCCTCCTACGAG.

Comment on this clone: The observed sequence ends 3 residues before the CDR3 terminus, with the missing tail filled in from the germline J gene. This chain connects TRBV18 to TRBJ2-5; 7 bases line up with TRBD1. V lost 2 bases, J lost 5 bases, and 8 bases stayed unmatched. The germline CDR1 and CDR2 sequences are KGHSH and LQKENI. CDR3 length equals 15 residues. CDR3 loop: CASSPRKGQRETQYF. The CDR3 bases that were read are TGTGCCAGCTCACCAAGGAAGGGACAGAGGGAGACC. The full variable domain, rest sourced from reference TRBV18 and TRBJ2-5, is NAGVMQNPRHLVRRRGQEARLRCSPMKGHSHVYWYRQLPEEGLKFMVYLQKENIIDESGMPKERFSAEFPKEGPSILRIQQVVRGDSAAYFCASSPRKGQRETQYFGPGTRLLVL.

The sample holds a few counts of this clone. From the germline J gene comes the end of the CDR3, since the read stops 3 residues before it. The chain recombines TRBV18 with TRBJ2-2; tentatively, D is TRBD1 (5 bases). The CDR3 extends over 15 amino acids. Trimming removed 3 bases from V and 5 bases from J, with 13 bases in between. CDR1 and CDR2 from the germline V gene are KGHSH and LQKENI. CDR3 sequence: CASSPFQDKTGELFF. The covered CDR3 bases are TGTGCCAGCTCACCTTTCCAGGACAAAACCGGGGAG.

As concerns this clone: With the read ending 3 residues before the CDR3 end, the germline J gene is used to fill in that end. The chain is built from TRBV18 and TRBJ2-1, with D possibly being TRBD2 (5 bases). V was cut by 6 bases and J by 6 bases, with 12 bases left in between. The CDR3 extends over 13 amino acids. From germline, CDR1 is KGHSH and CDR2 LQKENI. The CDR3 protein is CASSHRTPNEQFF. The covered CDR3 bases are TGTGCCAGCTCCCACCGGACTCCCAATGAG.

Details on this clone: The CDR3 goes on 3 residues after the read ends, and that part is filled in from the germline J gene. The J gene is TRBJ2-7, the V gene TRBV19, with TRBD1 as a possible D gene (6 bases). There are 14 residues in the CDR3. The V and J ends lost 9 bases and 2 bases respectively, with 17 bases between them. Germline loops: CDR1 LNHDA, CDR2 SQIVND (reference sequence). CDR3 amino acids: CASRPGQPPYEQYF. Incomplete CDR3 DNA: TGTGCCAGCAGACCGGGACAACCCCCCTACGAG.

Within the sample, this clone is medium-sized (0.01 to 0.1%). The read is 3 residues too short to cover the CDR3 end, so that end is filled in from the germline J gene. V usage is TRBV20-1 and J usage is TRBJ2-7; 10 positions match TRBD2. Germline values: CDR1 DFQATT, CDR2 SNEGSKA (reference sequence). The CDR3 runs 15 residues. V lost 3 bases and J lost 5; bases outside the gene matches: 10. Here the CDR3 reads CSARDSGTSEDEQYF. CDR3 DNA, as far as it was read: TGCAGTGCTAGGGACTCCGGGACTAGCGAAGACGAG.

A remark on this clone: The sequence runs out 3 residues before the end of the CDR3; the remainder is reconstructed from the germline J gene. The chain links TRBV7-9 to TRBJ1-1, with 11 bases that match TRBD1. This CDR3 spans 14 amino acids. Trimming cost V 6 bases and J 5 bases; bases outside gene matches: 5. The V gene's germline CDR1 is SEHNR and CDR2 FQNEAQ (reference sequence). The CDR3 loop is CASRPGTGGTEAFF. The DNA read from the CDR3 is TGTGCCAGCAGGCCCGGGACAGGGGGAACTGAA.

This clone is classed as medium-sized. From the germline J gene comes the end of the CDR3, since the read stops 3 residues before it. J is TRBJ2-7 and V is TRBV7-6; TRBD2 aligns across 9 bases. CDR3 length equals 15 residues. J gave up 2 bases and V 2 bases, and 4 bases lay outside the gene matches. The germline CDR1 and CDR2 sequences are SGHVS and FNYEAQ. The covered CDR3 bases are TGTGCCAGCAGCTTACTAGCGGGGTGGCCCTACGAG. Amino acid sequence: CASSLLAGWPYE. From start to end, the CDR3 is CASSLLAGWPYEQYF.

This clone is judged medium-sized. This CDR3 reads CSVPYSRSTDTQYF. Partial CDR3 DNA: TGCAGCGTTCCCTATAGCCGAAGCACAGATACG. V usage is TRBV29-1 and J usage is TRBJ2-3; D unclear. Read coverage stops 3 residues before the CDR3 terminus; the germline J gene supplies the remainder. Trimming cost V 5 bases and J 0 bases, with 12 bases left between them. The CDR3 is made up of 14 amino acids. Germline V gene sequence: CDR1 SQVTM, CDR2 ANQGSEA.

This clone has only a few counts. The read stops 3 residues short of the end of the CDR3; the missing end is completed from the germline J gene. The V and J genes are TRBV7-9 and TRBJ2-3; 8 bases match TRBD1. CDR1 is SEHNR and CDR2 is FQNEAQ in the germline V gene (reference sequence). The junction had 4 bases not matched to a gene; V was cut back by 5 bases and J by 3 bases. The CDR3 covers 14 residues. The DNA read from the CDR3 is TGTGCCAGCAGCCGAGGACAGGGAACAGATACG. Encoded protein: CASSRGQGTDT. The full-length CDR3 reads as CASSRGQGTDTQYF. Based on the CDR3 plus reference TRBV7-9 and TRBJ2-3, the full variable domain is DTGVSQNPRHKITKRGQNVTFRCDPISEHNRLYWYRQTLGQGPEFLTYFQNEAQLEKSRLLSDRFSAERPKGSFSTLEIQRTEQGDSAMYLCASSRGQGTDTQYFGPGTRLTVL.